Sequencing of this TCR beta chain was carried out in a study of T cells in women clearing cervical HPV infection. The wider study: With HLA typing for only a few women, HLA confounding remains possible.

TCRdb's copy holds only in-frame clones and misses some; the assay was immunoSEQ multiplex PCR. The listing contains 15,000 or so clones. For this clone: From the germline J gene comes the end of the CDR3, since the read stops 3 residues before it.

This CDR3 spans 15 amino acids. The germline V gene has CDR1 LNHDA and CDR2 SQIVND (reference sequence). After removal of 6 bases from V and 2 bases from J, the junction contained 6 bases not matched to a gene. Sequences were obtained from blood buffy coat. The chain couples TRBV19 to TRBJ2-7; 11 bases line up with TRBD2. This receptor was obtained from a woman aged 18 to 75 with a cervical HPV16 infection that either progressed to CIN3+ or cleared (not recorded which). This chain's CDR3 is CASRSLAGGPYEQYF. The part of the CDR3 DNA that was read is TGTGCCAGTAGGTCGTTAGCGGGAGGGCCCTACGAG.